This T cell receptor (beta chain) was found in a study of OX40 agonist ivuxolimab in advanced cancers. The wider study: Patients with hepatocellular carcinoma, melanoma, renal cell or head and neck cancer made up the dose-escalation patients. Of the participants, about 40% had some prior anti-PD-1, anti-PD-L1 or anti-CTLA-4 therapy, which was allowed.

Regarding this clone: Antigen unknown.

The germline gives CDR1 MNHEY, CDR2 SVGAGI. This CDR3 comprises 12 residues. Trimming cost V 8 bases and J 4 bases, with 9 bases left between them. Findings and limits, study-wide: The mean number of expanded clones was higher in CD8+ T cells than in CD4+.

Profiled with immunoSEQ multiplex PCR; TCRdb holds only in-frame clones, not every one. The table lists around 34,000 clones, around four fifths of them singletons, with about a quarter in the top ten. This specimen was CD4+ or CD8+ T cells sorted from blood, taken in a trial of the OX40 agonist ivuxolimab. This TCR was sampled from an adult with an advanced solid tumor such as melanoma, head and neck, liver or kidney cancer. This chain joins TRBV6-5 and TRBJ2-1; D might be TRBD2 (5 bases). The CDR3 protein is CASGSPYNEQFF. The CDR3 coding sequence is TGTGCCAGCGGGAGCCCTTACAATGAGCAGTTCTTC.